This T cell receptor (beta chain) was profiled in a study of blood T cells in healthy people across ages. The CDR3 extends over 15 amino acids. Looked up from germline, CDR1 is MNHNY and CDR2 is SVGAGI (reference sequence). V was trimmed by 2 bases and J by 4 bases, leaving 14 bases between them. Study observations and caveats: Unsorted PBMC material precluded a definitive naive versus antigen-experienced comparison.

Every sample had a minimum of 6 million PBMCs isolated. About this clonotype itself: Its antigen is still unknown.

Through a sample-barcoded 5' primer and a J-beta primer mix, a second PCR was run for roughly 7 to 12 cycles. Template switching added a 12-random-nucleotide identifier to every cDNA molecule. TCRdb analysed the 5' RACE reads with MiXCR anew, one entry per CDR3 protein. The sample consists of approximately 1,700,000 distinct CDR3 sequences, more than 35% of them appearing once. The TCR comes from a human donor in good health. Sequenced input: blood. This chain uses TRBV6-6 with TRBJ1-1; D is uncertain. CDR3 loop: CASSYVRGSGTEAFF. DNA for the CDR3: TGTGCCAGCAGTTACGTGCGGGGTTCGGGCACTGAAGCTTTCTTT.